A selection of T cell receptor beta chains follows, all from one sample in a study of T and B cells in COVID-19 patients. From the multiplex PCR reads, TCRdb called clonotypes with MiXCR, one entry per CDR3 protein. The data contain over 8,000 distinct CDR3 sequences, about a third of them singletons. Input material: blood. These receptors all come from a human donor with active COVID-19. The conserved cysteine and the conserved F or W are not part of the CDR3 here. The size field is filled for only some rows; it gives once, few, many or a size class.

CDR3 protein: ASTDRVGEQY
J gene: TRBJ2-7
V gene: TRBV6-5
clone size: -
CDR3 length: 10

CDR3 protein: ASSLEGQPYEQY
J gene: TRBJ2-7
V gene: TRBV11-3
clone size: medium-sized
CDR3 length: 12

CDR3 protein: ASSPPGQDHGYT
J gene: TRBJ1-2
V gene: TRBV18
clone size: -
CDR3 length: 12

CDR3 protein: ASSLTPYEQY
J gene: TRBJ2-7
V gene: TRBV6-2/TRBV6-3
clone size: medium-sized
CDR3 length: 10

CDR3 protein: ASSPGLAGTDTQY
J gene: TRBJ2-3
V gene: TRBV13
clone size: -
CDR3 length: 13

CDR3 protein: ASGREVYEQY
J gene: TRBJ2-7
V gene: TRBV6-5
clone size: medium-sized
CDR3 length: 10

CDR3 protein: ASTLGISISVGNTEAF
J gene: TRBJ1-1
V gene: TRBV6-6
clone size: -
CDR3 length: 16

CDR3 protein: ASSYSGQGPLTDTQY
J gene: TRBJ2-3
V gene: TRBV5-6
clone size: -
CDR3 length: 15

CDR3 protein: ASSGGPRTSGRVDTQY
J gene: TRBJ2-3
V gene: TRBV11-3
clone size: -
CDR3 length: 16

CDR3 protein: ASSFSVAGAYEQY
J gene: TRBJ2-7
V gene: TRBV12-3/TRBV12-4
clone size: once
CDR3 length: 13

CDR3 protein: SVEPGQGTTGELF
J gene: TRBJ2-2
V gene: TRBV29-1
clone size: medium-sized
CDR3 length: 13

CDR3 protein: ASSLDPQGANTGELF
J gene: TRBJ2-2
V gene: TRBV7-3
clone size: -
CDR3 length: 15

CDR3 protein: ASSPRPSNQPQH
J gene: TRBJ1-5
V gene: TRBV27
clone size: -
CDR3 length: 12

CDR3 protein: ASSLLGQGAGELF
J gene: TRBJ2-2
V gene: TRBV19
clone size: -
CDR3 length: 13

CDR3 protein: ASSYSSTGSATEAF
J gene: TRBJ1-1
V gene: TRBV6-5
clone size: -
CDR3 length: 14

CDR3 protein: AWRLGNTGELF
J gene: TRBJ2-2
V gene: TRBV30
clone size: few
CDR3 length: 11

CDR3 protein: ASRHSTGGDTQY
J gene: TRBJ2-3
V gene: TRBV12-3/TRBV12-4
clone size: few
CDR3 length: 12

CDR3 protein: AWNRGQGASDTQY
J gene: TRBJ2-3
V gene: TRBV30
clone size: medium-sized
CDR3 length: 13

CDR3 protein: ASSKQLGTDNQPQH
J gene: TRBJ1-5
V gene: TRBV5-4
clone size: -
CDR3 length: 14

CDR3 protein: ASSSGTGVRNEQF
J gene: TRBJ2-1
V gene: TRBV6-2/TRBV6-3
clone size: -
CDR3 length: 13

CDR3 protein: ASSQVGNGPEKLF
J gene: TRBJ1-4
V gene: TRBV4-3
clone size: -
CDR3 length: 13

CDR3 protein: ASTETGLTDTQY
J gene: TRBJ2-3
V gene: TRBV19
clone size: medium-sized
CDR3 length: 12

CDR3 protein: ASSEWTREAF
J gene: TRBJ1-1
V gene: TRBV6-1
clone size: -
CDR3 length: 10

CDR3 protein: ASSYVDRGAGNTIY
J gene: TRBJ1-3
V gene: TRBV6-5
clone size: -
CDR3 length: 14

CDR3 protein: SVTQGATEAF
J gene: TRBJ1-1
V gene: TRBV29-1
clone size: few
CDR3 length: 10

CDR3 protein: ASSPLGAGRSSTDTQY
J gene: TRBJ2-3
V gene: TRBV27
clone size: few
CDR3 length: 16

CDR3 protein: ASSLSRQGDYGYT
J gene: TRBJ1-2
V gene: TRBV11-2
clone size: -
CDR3 length: 13

CDR3 protein: ASSSLSAGETQY
J gene: TRBJ2-5
V gene: TRBV19
clone size: -
CDR3 length: 12

CDR3 protein: ASSIQGIENTEAF
J gene: TRBJ1-1
V gene: TRBV19
clone size: -
CDR3 length: 13

CDR3 protein: SVDQAASNYGYT
J gene: TRBJ1-2
V gene: TRBV29-1
clone size: -
CDR3 length: 12

CDR3 protein: ASSVNEAGELF
J gene: TRBJ2-2
V gene: TRBV6-6
clone size: -
CDR3 length: 11

CDR3 protein: ASSTSRLGGKYNEQF
J gene: TRBJ2-1
V gene: TRBV27
clone size: few
CDR3 length: 15

CDR3 protein: ASSSPRQGTGELF
J gene: TRBJ2-2
V gene: TRBV6-5
clone size: medium-sized
CDR3 length: 13

CDR3 protein: ASSGGGEETQY
J gene: TRBJ2-5
V gene: TRBV14
clone size: -
CDR3 length: 11

CDR3 protein: AIGPGNTIY
J gene: TRBJ1-3
V gene: TRBV10-3
clone size: -
CDR3 length: 9

CDR3 protein: ASSLSSTGRTEAF
J gene: TRBJ1-1
V gene: TRBV5-6
clone size: -
CDR3 length: 13

CDR3 protein: ASRPQTARRGTEAF
J gene: TRBJ1-1
V gene: TRBV6-5
clone size: -
CDR3 length: 14

CDR3 protein: ASTGGRNTEAF
J gene: TRBJ1-1
V gene: TRBV6-5
clone size: -
CDR3 length: 11

CDR3 protein: ASSSIAGFGTDTQY
J gene: TRBJ2-3
V gene: TRBV5-6
clone size: -
CDR3 length: 14

CDR3 protein: ASSLANQPQH
J gene: TRBJ1-5
V gene: TRBV18
clone size: few
CDR3 length: 10

CDR3 protein: ASSIQVNYGYT
J gene: TRBJ1-2
V gene: TRBV19
clone size: -
CDR3 length: 11

CDR3 protein: ASIGRPGSEQY
J gene: TRBJ2-7
V gene: TRBV6-1
clone size: -
CDR3 length: 11

CDR3 protein: ASSPLDPGDGYT
J gene: TRBJ1-2
V gene: TRBV27
clone size: -
CDR3 length: 12

CDR3 protein: ATGFPPYNEQF
J gene: TRBJ2-1
V gene: TRBV15
clone size: many
CDR3 length: 11

CDR3 protein: ASGSFYEQY
J gene: TRBJ2-7
V gene: TRBV7-2
clone size: -
CDR3 length: 9

CDR3 protein: ASSMARDHEQF
J gene: TRBJ2-1
V gene: TRBV19
clone size: medium-sized
CDR3 length: 11

CDR3 protein: ASSREQGHIQY
J gene: TRBJ2-4
V gene: TRBV6-5
clone size: -
CDR3 length: 11

CDR3 protein: ASSPQRSGNTIY
J gene: TRBJ1-3
V gene: TRBV13
clone size: -
CDR3 length: 12

CDR3 protein: ASSTVPGTIYAANTGELF
J gene: TRBJ2-2
V gene: TRBV6-5
clone size: many
CDR3 length: 18

CDR3 protein: ASRIPWTAYNTEAF
J gene: TRBJ1-1
V gene: TRBV6-5
clone size: -
CDR3 length: 14

CDR3 protein: ASTYSGSLTDTQY
J gene: TRBJ2-3
V gene: TRBV6-5
clone size: -
CDR3 length: 13

CDR3 protein: ASSIVVTRAYEKLF
J gene: TRBJ1-4
V gene: TRBV19
clone size: -
CDR3 length: 14

CDR3 protein: SVATFLEAF
J gene: TRBJ1-1
V gene: TRBV29-1
clone size: -
CDR3 length: 9

CDR3 protein: ASSLDRVYGYT
J gene: TRBJ1-2
V gene: TRBV5-5
clone size: -
CDR3 length: 11

CDR3 protein: ASSARQATEAF
J gene: TRBJ1-1
V gene: TRBV5-6
clone size: once
CDR3 length: 11

CDR3 protein: ASRPLFQGRWRTDTQY
J gene: TRBJ2-3
V gene: TRBV6-2/TRBV6-3
clone size: -
CDR3 length: 16

CDR3 protein: ASKKGSSDTQY
J gene: TRBJ2-3
V gene: TRBV6-5
clone size: -
CDR3 length: 11

CDR3 protein: ASIPLGGTEAF
J gene: TRBJ1-1
V gene: TRBV19
clone size: few
CDR3 length: 11

CDR3 protein: SVADSLTYGYT
J gene: TRBJ1-2
V gene: TRBV29-1
clone size: -
CDR3 length: 11

CDR3 protein: AISWGTGTGFYEQY
J gene: TRBJ2-7
V gene: TRBV11-3
clone size: -
CDR3 length: 14